These 29 T cell receptor beta chains share one sample of origin, sequenced in a study of beta chain features in type 1 diabetes. What was sequenced were expressed TCRB transcripts, since all of the isolated RNA had been reverse transcribed. TCRdb's table, derived via immunoSEQ multiplex PCR, lists solely in-frame clones and lacks some. The table includes 300,000 to 350,000 clones, 13% detected once. Notes on the study in general: A moderate, significant TCRB CDR3 shortening appeared in type 1 diabetes across four CD4+ subsets.

For these TCRs, the target antigens are not known. Sequencing input: naive CD4+ T cells from blood. These receptors came from a woman between 18 and 29 years old with type 1 diabetes.

This clone occurred a few times. The V gene is TRBV7-2, the J gene TRBJ1-2; D is ambiguous. This CDR3 contains 13 residues. Between the trimmed V and J ends, which lost 5 bases and 6 bases, there was a span of 13 bases. Germline values: CDR1 SGHTA, CDR2 FQGNSA. The CDR3 loop is CASSLSSAHGYTF. DNA of the CDR3: TGTGCCAGCAGCCTATCCTCCGCACATGGCTACACCTTC.

This clone was seen only a few times. The chain employs TRBV14 and TRBJ2-5; 12 nucleotides line up with TRBD2. V dropped 6 bases and J dropped 5; count of bases not matched to a gene: 13. This CDR3 has 17 amino acids. CDR1 is SGHDN and CDR2 is FVKESK in the germline V gene. The CDR3 DNA reads as TGTGCCAGCAGTAGGAGCCGGACTAGCGGGATAAGGGAGACCCAGTACTTC. It codes for CASSRSRTSGIRETQYF.

This clone was recorded a few times. The chain couples TRBV5-1 to TRBJ2-1; TRBD2 matches at 8 bases. J lost 0 bases, V lost 4 bases, and 9 bases had no gene match. Looked up from germline, CDR1 is SGHRS and CDR2 is YFSETQ. The CDR3 loop spans 17 amino acids. The CDR3 DNA is TGCGCCAGCAGCAAGATTACTAGCGGACACTCCTACAATGAGCAGTTCTTC. It codes for CASSKITSGHSYNEQFF.

The gene calls are TRBV5-1 and TRBJ2-5, with D perhaps matching TRBD2 (5 bases). Trimming stripped 1 base from V and 7 bases from J, with 20 bases between. The CDR3 covers 16 residues. CDR1 is SGHRS and CDR2 is YFSETQ in the germline V gene. CDR3 nucleotide sequence: TGCGCCAGCAGCTTGTCCGTGGGCTACCGAGGAGGGACCCAGTACTTC. This gives the protein CASSLSVGYRGGTQYF.

This rearrangement joins TRBV30 to TRBJ2-1, with D maybe TRBD2 (5 bases). Germline CDR1 and CDR2: GTSNPN and SVGIG (reference sequence). CDR3 size: 13 residues. The V gene lost 2 bases and the J gene lost 2 bases, with 7 bases spanning the gap. CDR3 nucleotides: TGTGCCTGGAGTATGGGAGCCTACAATGAGCAGTTCTTC. Its translation: CAWSMGAYNEQFF. Based on the CDR3 plus reference TRBV30 and TRBJ2-1, the full variable domain is SQTIHQWPATLVQPVGSPLSLECTVEGTSNPNLYWYRQAAGRGLQLLFYSVGIGQISSEVPQNLSASRPQDRQFILSSKKLLLSDSGFYLCAWSMGAYNEQFFGPGTRLTVL.

This rearrangement joins TRBV27 to TRBJ2-1, with 10 bases that match TRBD2. This CDR3 has 16 residues. CDR1 and CDR2 from the germline V gene are MNHEY and SMNVEV (reference sequence). Losses at the gene ends were 3 bases for V and 6 bases for J; bases not matched to a gene: 8. The CDR3 DNA reads as TGTGCCAGCAGTTTCCTGGCTAGCGGGAGAGGCAATGAGCAGTTCTTC. It yields the protein CASSFLASGRGNEQFF.

This chain uses TRBV25-1 with TRBJ2-2; TRBD2 agrees at 9 bases. V gave up 6 bases and J gave up 4 bases; unmatched junction bases: 9. In germline, CDR1 is MGHDK, CDR2 SYGVNS. The CDR3 is 16 residues long. The DNA of the CDR3 is TGTGCCAGCAGGGGGAATAGCGGGAGTAGCACCGGGGAGCTGTTTTTT. The encoded protein is CASRGNSGSSTGELFF. Drawing the rest from reference TRBV25-1 and TRBJ2-2, the complete variable domain is EADIYQTPRYLVIGTGKKITLECSQTMGHDKMYWYQQDPGMELHLIHYSYGVNSTEKGDLSSESTVSRIRTEHFPLTLESARPSHTSQYLCASRGNSGSSTGELFFGEGSRLTVL.

The V and J genes are TRBV18 and TRBJ2-7, with D perhaps matching TRBD1 (5 bases). CDR3 length equals 14 residues. The germline V gene encodes CDR1 KGHSH and CDR2 LQKENI. V lost 2 bases to trimming and J lost 6 bases, with 14 bases between them. CDR3 bases: TGTGCCAGCTCACCAGTAAAAGGGGTCGGCGAGCAGTACGTC. Translated, it gives CASSPVKGVGEQYV.

A few counts support this clone. V gene TRBV7-9 combines with J gene TRBJ1-2; tentatively, D is TRBD1 (6 bases). V lost 5 bases, J lost 5 bases, and 18 bases lay in between. CDR3 length: 15 residues. Germline CDR1 SEHNR, CDR2 FQNEAQ (reference sequence). The CDR3 spells CASSVATGNPYGYTF. In nucleotides, the CDR3 is TGTGCCAGCAGCGTCGCCACAGGGAACCCTTATGGCTACACCTTC.

This clone was seen a few times. The chain combines TRBV12-5 with TRBJ2-3; the match to TRBD2 covers 7 bases. Trimming at V came to 9 bases and at J to 3 bases, leaving 6 bases not matched to a gene. This CDR3 has 13 residues. Germline lookup yields CDR1 LGHNT and CDR2 FRNRAP. CDR3 region: CASTVGGTDTQYF. The CDR3 coding sequence is TGTGCTAGCACGGTGGGGGGGACAGATACGCAGTATTTT. Filled out from reference TRBV12-5 and TRBJ2-3, the complete variable domain reads DARVTQTPRHKVTEMGQEVTMRCQPILGHNTVFWYRQTMMQGLELLAYFRNRAPLDDSGMPKDRFSAEMPDATLATLKIQPSEPRDSAVYFCASTVGGTDTQYFGPGTRLTVL.

This clone was counted between two and nine times. The chain joins TRBV6-1 to TRBJ2-3; 8 bases map to TRBD2. Looked up from germline, CDR1 is MNHNS and CDR2 is SASEGT. The CDR3 loop spans 14 amino acids. With V trimmed by 11 bases and J by 5 bases, 12 bases remained unmatched. CDR3 protein: CAGTKTSGKDTQYF. The DNA for the CDR3 is TGTGCCGGCACCAAAACTAGCGGAAAAGATACGCAGTATTTT.

There are a few counts of this clone. The gene calls are TRBV30 and TRBJ1-1; possibly TRBD1 for D (5 bases). Trimming pared 3 bases from V and 10 bases from J, leaving 18 bases between. Germline V CDR1 and CDR2: GTSNPN, SVGIG (reference sequence). This CDR3 comprises 13 residues. The DNA of the CDR3 is TGTGCCTGGAGGAGAGTCTTAATGGGGGGAGCTTTCTTT. This gives the protein CAWRRVLMGGAFF.

The chain carries TRBV6-5 and TRBJ1-2; 7 nucleotides match TRBD1. The CDR3 consists of 15 residues. Germline V gene sequence: CDR1 MNHEY, CDR2 SVGAGI. Unmatched junction bases numbered 10, after V lost 0 bases and J lost 9 bases. CDR3 region: CASSYSTGQVESYTF. CDR3 DNA sequence: TGTGCCAGCAGTTACTCGACAGGGCAAGTAGAGAGCTACACCTTC.

The V and J genes are TRBV7-2 and TRBJ1-1, with 9 bases matching TRBD1. The CDR3 length is 15 residues. With V trimmed by 4 bases and J by 3 bases, 6 bases remained unmatched. Looked up from germline, CDR1 is SGHTA and CDR2 is FQGNSA. The CDR3 spells CASSSGGQGYTEAFF. The CDR3 DNA reads as TGTGCCAGCAGCTCCGGGGGACAGGGTTACACTGAAGCTTTCTTT.

This clone has a handful of counts. V and J are TRBV7-2 and TRBJ2-1, with 11 bases matching TRBD1. With 5 bases clipped from V and 4 bases from J, the junction kept 7 bases outside the gene matches. Germline CDR1 SGHTA, CDR2 FQGNSA. The CDR3 is made up of 16 amino acids. CDR3 sequence (DNA): TGTGCCAGCAGCCAGGGGACAGGGGGGCCATACAATGAGCAGTTCTTC. It yields the protein CASSQGTGGPYNEQFF.

This clone was recorded only once. This chain uses TRBV27 with TRBJ2-3; no definite D call. Germline CDR1 and CDR2: MNHEY and SMNVEV (reference sequence). This CDR3 is built from 14 residues. V was pared by 6 bases and J by 0 bases, with 10 bases between. The CDR3 region is CASRETVSTDTQYF. In DNA form, the CDR3 reads TGTGCCAGCAGGGAGACTGTAAGCACAGATACGCAGTATTTT.

This clone was seen a few times. This rearrangement joins TRBV7-2 to TRBJ2-1; TRBD2 is a possible D gene (6 bases). The CDR3 has 15 amino acids. The V gene's germline CDR1 is SGHTA and CDR2 FQGNSA. V lost 5 bases and J lost 6, with 17 bases in between. CDR3 amino acids: CASSLGGPVINEQFF. The DNA for the CDR3 is TGTGCCAGCAGCCTTGGAGGGCCGGTAATCAATGAGCAGTTCTTC.

A few counts support this clone. This chain uses TRBV23-1 with TRBJ2-7, with 9 bases that match TRBD1. TRBV23-1 is an ORF; its function is uncertain. The V segment lost 3 bases and the J segment 3 bases; nucleotides outside the gene matches: 9. The CDR3 has 16 amino acids. CDR3 in DNA: TGCGCCAGCAGTCACTCCGTTGGGACAGGGAGCTACGAGCAGTACTTC. Residues: CASSHSVGTGSYEQYF.

This clone was counted only a few times. The J gene is TRBJ2-7, the V gene TRBV6-6; 9 bases agree with TRBD1. Germline V gives CDR1 MNHNY, CDR2 SVGAGI (reference sequence). The CDR3 has 13 residues. V dropped 2 bases and J dropped 7; count of bases not matched to a gene: 3. CDR3 residues: CASSYRGQGEQYV. The CDR3 region has the DNA TGTGCCAGCAGTTACAGGGGACAGGGAGAGCAGTACGTC.

V usage is TRBV5-6 and J usage is TRBJ2-1; 11 positions match TRBD1. Looked up from germline, CDR1 is SGHDT and CDR2 is YYEEEE. This CDR3 has 14 residues. With 8 bases clipped from V and 6 bases from J, the junction kept 7 bases outside the gene matches. The CDR3 sequence is CASRGQGASNEQFF. The CDR3 DNA reads TGTGCCAGTCGTGGACAGGGGGCGTCCAATGAGCAGTTCTTC.

The chain couples TRBV19 to TRBJ2-7, with a weak D call TRBD2 (6 bases). The CDR3 is made up of 16 amino acids. Per the germline V gene, CDR1 is LNHDA and CDR2 is SQIVND (reference sequence). V lost 0 bases and J 7 bases, leaving 19 bases between the germline ends. This CDR3 is CASSIETGALVWEQYF. In DNA, the CDR3 is TGTGCCAGTAGTATAGAAACGGGAGCCCTCGTCTGGGAGCAGTACTTC.

This chain links TRBV2 with TRBJ2-1; tentatively, D is TRBD2 (6 bases). V was pared by 5 bases and J by 4 bases, with 15 bases between. The CDR3 runs to 15 residues. From germline, CDR1 is SNHLY and CDR2 FYNNEI. Here the CDR3 DNA reads TGTGCCAGCAGTACGACAGCTGGAGGGTACAATGAGCAGTTCTTC. Residues: CASSTTAGGYNEQFF.

This clone has more than one count but fewer than ten. The chain recombines TRBV7-2 with TRBJ2-1; 7 bases fit TRBD2. V dropped 2 bases and J dropped 6; count of bases not matched to a gene: 1. The CDR3 totals 13 residues. Per the germline V gene, CDR1 is SGHTA and CDR2 is FQGNSA. The CDR3: CASSLLAGNEQFF. The CDR3 nucleotides read TGTGCCAGCAGCTTATTAGCGGGCAATGAGCAGTTCTTC.

This clone appeared a few times. Here the CDR3 DNA reads TGTGCCAGCAGGACAGGGGGCGCGAACACCGGGGAGCTGTTTTTT. Translation: CASRTGGANTGELFF. The rearrangement uses TRBV5-4 and TRBJ2-2; TRBD1 aligns across 10 bases. V gave up 5 bases and J gave up 0 bases; unmatched junction bases: 1. CDR1 and CDR2 from the germline V gene are SGHNT and YYREEE (reference sequence). The CDR3 runs 15 residues. Together with reference TRBV5-4 and TRBJ2-2, the CDR3 gives the full variable domain: ETGVTQSPTHLIKTRGQQVTLRCSSQSGHNTVSWYQQALGQGPQFIFQYYREEENGRGNFPPRFSGLQFPNYSSELNVNALELDDSALYLCASRTGGANTGELFFGEGSRLTVL.

This clone has more than one count but fewer than ten. This chain connects TRBV14 to TRBJ2-5; TRBD1 aligns across 10 bases. Germline CDR1 reads SGHDN; CDR2 reads FVKESK. The V segment lost 0 bases and the J segment 5 bases; nucleotides outside the gene matches: 9. The CDR3 spans 17 residues. In nucleotides, the CDR3 is TGTGCCAGCAGCCAAGACCGCAGACAGGGGGCAGCTGAGACCCAGTACTTC. Amino acids: CASSQDRRQGAAETQYF.

This clone has more than one count but fewer than ten. The chain links TRBV10-3 to TRBJ2-7; 11 bases match TRBD1. V lost 0 bases, J lost 2 bases, and 3 bases stayed unmatched. The CDR3 is 16 residues long. From germline, CDR1 is ENHRY and CDR2 SYGVKD. The CDR3 loop is CAISESGQGAPYEQYV. The CDR3 region has the DNA TGTGCCATCAGTGAGTCAGGACAGGGGGCCCCCTACGAGCAGTACGTC.

The rearrangement joins TRBV7-2 to TRBJ2-3, with D maybe TRBD1 (6 bases). Germline V lookup: CDR1 SGHTA, CDR2 FQGNSA. The CDR3 covers 15 residues. Trimming left V 6 bases short and J 6 bases short, with 19 bases between. CDR3 DNA sequence: TGTGCCAGCAGGCGTAACTCGGACAGCTTGGATACGCAGTATTTT. Amino acids: CASRRNSDSLDTQYF.

This clone turned up a few times. This rearrangement joins TRBV7-2 to TRBJ2-5, with D maybe TRBD2 (5 bases). This CDR3 spans 14 amino acids. V lost 3 bases and J lost 1, with 9 bases in between. Germline CDR1 reads SGHTA; CDR2 reads FQGNSA. DNA for the CDR3: TGTGCCAGCAGCTTTGCGGGCTCCCAAGAGACCCAGTACTTC. Translated: CASSFAGSQETQYF.

This clone has just a few counts. The V gene is TRBV7-9, the J gene TRBJ2-3, with 10 bases identical to TRBD2. V lost 6 bases, J lost 4 bases, and 10 bases stayed unmatched. The CDR3 has 16 residues. From germline, CDR1 is SEHNR and CDR2 FQNEAQ (reference sequence). CDR3 coding DNA: TGTGCCAGCAGGTTTCCCCTAGCGGGAGAGGCAGATACGCAGTATTTT. It specifies CASRFPLAGEADTQYF.